Sequencing of this T cell receptor beta chain was carried out in a study of brain T cells in children with intractable seizures. Findings and caveats of the study: Patients' HCMV serostatus was unknown; virus specificity rests on CDR3 similarity alone.

Sequencing was limited to surgery cases with top T cell transcript signatures in brain tissue. The CDR3 runs to 18 residues. Trimming at V came to 4 bases and at J to 1 base, leaving 10 bases not matched to a gene. The V gene's germline CDR1 is SGHRS and CDR2 YFSETQ. With respect to this clone: Its matching antigen is unknown.

Repertoires were generated with immunoSEQ multiplex PCR, while TCRdb's copy carries only in-frame clones and drops some. The sample yields about 76,000 clones, 85% to 95% seen once. J is TRBJ2-5 and V is TRBV5-1, with TRBD2 matching over 13 bases. The starting material was peripheral blood, obtained at surgery. The origin of this receptor is a boy under two years old with tuberous sclerosis and intractable seizures. The CDR3 sequence is CASSQRTSGGGFQETQYF. The CDR3 region has the DNA TGCGCCAGCAGCCAGAGGACTAGCGGGGGCGGGTTCCAAGAGACCCAGTACTTC.